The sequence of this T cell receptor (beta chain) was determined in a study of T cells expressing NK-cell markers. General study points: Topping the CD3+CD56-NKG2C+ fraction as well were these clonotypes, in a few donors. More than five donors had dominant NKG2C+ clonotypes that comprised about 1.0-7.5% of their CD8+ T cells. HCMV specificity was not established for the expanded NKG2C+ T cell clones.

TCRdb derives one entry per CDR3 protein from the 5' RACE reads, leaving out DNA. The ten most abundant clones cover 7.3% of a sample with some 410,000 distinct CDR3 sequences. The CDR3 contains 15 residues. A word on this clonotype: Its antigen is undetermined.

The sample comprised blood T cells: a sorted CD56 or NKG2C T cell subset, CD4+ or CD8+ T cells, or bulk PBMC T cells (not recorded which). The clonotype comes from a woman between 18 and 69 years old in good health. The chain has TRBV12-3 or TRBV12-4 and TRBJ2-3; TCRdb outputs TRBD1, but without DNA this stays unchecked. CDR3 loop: CASSAPAGSTDTQYF.